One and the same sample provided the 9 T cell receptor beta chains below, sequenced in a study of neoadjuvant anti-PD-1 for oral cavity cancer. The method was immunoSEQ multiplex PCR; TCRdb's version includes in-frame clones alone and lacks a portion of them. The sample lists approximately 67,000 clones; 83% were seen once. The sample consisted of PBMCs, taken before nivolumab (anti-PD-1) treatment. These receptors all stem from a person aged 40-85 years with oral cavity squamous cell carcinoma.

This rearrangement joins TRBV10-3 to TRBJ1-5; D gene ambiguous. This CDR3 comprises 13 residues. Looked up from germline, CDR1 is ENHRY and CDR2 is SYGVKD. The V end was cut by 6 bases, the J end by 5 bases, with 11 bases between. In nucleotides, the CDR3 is TGTGCCATCAGACCCACTACCGATCAGCCCCAGCATTTT. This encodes CAIRPTTDQPQHF.

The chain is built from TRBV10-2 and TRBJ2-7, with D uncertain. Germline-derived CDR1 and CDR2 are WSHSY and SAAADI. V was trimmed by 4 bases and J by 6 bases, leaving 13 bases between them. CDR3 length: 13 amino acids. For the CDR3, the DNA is TGCGCCAGCAGTGCGGGTCGGAGCCTCGAGCAGTACTTC. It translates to CASSAGRSLEQYF.

Here the CDR3 DNA reads TGTGCCAGCAGTTTGTCGACAGGGAGGATCAATGAGCAGTTCTTC. Its translation is CASSLSTGRINEQFF. V gene TRBV28 combines with J gene TRBJ2-1; TRBD1 is a possible D gene (7 bases). The V gene lost 3 bases and the J gene lost 6 bases, with 15 bases spanning the gap. Germline V gene lookup returns CDR1 MDHEN and CDR2 SYDVKM. The CDR3 is 15 amino acids. The full variable domain, completed using reference TRBV28 and TRBJ2-1, is DVKVTQSSRYLVKRTGEKVFLECVQDMDHENMFWYRQDPGLGLRLIYFSYDVKMKEKGDIPEGYSVSREKKERFSLILESASTNQTSMYLCASSLSTGRINEQFFGPGTRLTVL.

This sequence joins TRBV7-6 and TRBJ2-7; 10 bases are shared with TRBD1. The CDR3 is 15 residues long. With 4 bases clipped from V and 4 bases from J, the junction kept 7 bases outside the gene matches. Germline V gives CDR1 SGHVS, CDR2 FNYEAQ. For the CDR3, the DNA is TGTGCCAGCAGCTCTACAGACAGGGGGCTATACGAGCAGTACTTC. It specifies CASSSTDRGLYEQYF.

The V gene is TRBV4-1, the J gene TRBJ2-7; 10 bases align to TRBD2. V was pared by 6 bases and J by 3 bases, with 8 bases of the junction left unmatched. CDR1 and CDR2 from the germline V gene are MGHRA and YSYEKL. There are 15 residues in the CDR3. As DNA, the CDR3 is TGCGCCAGCAGAGTCCTAGCGGGGGTACTCTACGAGCAGTACTTC. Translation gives CASRVLAGVLYEQYF.

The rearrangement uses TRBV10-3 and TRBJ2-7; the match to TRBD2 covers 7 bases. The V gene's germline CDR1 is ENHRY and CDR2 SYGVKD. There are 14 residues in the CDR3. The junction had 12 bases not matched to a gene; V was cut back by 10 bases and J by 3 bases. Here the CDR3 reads CATNTGGERYEQYF. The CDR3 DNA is TGTGCCACCAACACGGGGGGTGAGCGCTACGAGCAGTACTTC.

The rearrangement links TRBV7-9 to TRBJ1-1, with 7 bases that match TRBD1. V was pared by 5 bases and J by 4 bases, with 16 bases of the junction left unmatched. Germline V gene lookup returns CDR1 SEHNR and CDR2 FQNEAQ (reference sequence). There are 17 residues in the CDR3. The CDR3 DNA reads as TGTGCCAGCAGCGCCCCGACAGGGAGGTTTTTAGGCACTGAAGCTTTCTTT. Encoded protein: CASSAPTGRFLGTEAFF.

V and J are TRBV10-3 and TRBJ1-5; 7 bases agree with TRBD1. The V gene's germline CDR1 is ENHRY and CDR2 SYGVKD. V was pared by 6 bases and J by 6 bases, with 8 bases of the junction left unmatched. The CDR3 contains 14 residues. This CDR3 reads CAISGQEIGQPQHF. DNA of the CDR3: TGTGCCATCAGCGGACAGGAGATAGGTCAGCCCCAGCATTTT.

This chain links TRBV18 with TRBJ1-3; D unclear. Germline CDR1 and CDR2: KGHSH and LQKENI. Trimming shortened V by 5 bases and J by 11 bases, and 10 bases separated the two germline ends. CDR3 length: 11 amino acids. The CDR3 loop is CASSSGGPIYF. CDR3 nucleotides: TGTGCCAGCTCATCAGGAGGACCCATATATTTT.